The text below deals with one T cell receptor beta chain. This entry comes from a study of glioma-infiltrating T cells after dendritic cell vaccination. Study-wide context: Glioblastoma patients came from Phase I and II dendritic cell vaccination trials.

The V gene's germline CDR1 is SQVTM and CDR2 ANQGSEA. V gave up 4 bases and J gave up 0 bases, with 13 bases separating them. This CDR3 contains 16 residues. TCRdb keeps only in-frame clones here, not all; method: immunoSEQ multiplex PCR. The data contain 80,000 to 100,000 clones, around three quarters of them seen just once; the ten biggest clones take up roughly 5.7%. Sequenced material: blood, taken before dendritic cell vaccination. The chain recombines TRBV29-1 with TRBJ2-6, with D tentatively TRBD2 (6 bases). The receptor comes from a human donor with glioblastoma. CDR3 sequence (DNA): TGCAGCGTTGGTGGAGGGCCGTTCTCTGGGGCCAACGTCCTGACTTTC. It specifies CSVGGGPFSGANVLTF. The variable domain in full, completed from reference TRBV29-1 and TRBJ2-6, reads SAVISQKPSRDICQRGTSLTIQCQVDSQVTMMFWYRQQPGQSLTLIATANQGSEATYESGFVIDKFPISRPNLTFSTLTVSNMSPEDSSIYLCSVGGGPFSGANVLTFGAGSRLTVL.